The present T cell receptor (beta chain) was sequenced within a study of molecular identifiers for immune sequencing clone quantification. This clonotype was seen at least ten times. CDR1 and CDR2 (germline): LGHDT, YNNKEL (reference sequence). The length of the CDR3 is 15 residues. V lost 0 bases, J lost 8 bases, and 11 bases lay in between. MiXCR was run by TCRdb on the PCR reads, yielding one entry per CDR3 protein. The sample records 60,000 to 80,000 distinct CDR3 sequences, 15% to 20% being singletons. The sample consisted of naive CD8+ T cells from blood, with Jurkat cell RNA spiked in. Subset defined: FACS-sorted CD8+CD4-CCR7+CD45RA+ naive T cells. The TCR sequence derives from a human donor in good health. Some libraries in this study had Jurkat cell RNA spiked in. The chain has TRBV3-1 and TRBJ1-6; D remains ambiguous. The CDR3 spells CASSQDPGGYSPLHF. The CDR3, as DNA: TGTGCCAGCAGCCAAGACCCGGGAGGATATTCACCCCTCCACTTT.